This section outlines one T cell receptor (beta chain) sequence together with its context. This entry belongs to a study of blood T cell repertoires in COVID-19. Study as a whole: Acute-phase and convalescent COVID-19 samples originated in the United States, Italy and Spain. PBMCs, B-cell-depleted T cells, or T cells provided the cDNA or gDNA that made up the material.

In the original analysis: Amplification of reference gene primers provided the estimated nucleated cell counts. TCRdb keeps only in-frame clones here, not all; method: immunoSEQ multiplex PCR. V and J calls plus clone size are reproduced from that table; the DNA served to infer D and trimming. This table has tens of thousands of clones, just over 85% appearing once. The sequenced sample was peripheral blood. This clonotype was obtained from a man aged 70 or older with acute or convalescent COVID-19.

CDR3 coding DNA: TGCGCCAGCAGCTTGTTTCAGGCGAGCTCCTACGAGCAGTACTTC. This encodes CASSLFQASSYEQYF. The chain joins TRBV5-1 to TRBJ2-7, with D uncertain. This CDR3 spans 15 amino acids. Germline-derived CDR1 and CDR2 are SGHRS and YFSETQ. The ends were cut back, 1 base at V and 0 bases at J, with 11 bases in the middle.